A selection of T cell receptor beta chains follows, all from one sample in a study of T cells in Graves' hyperthyroidism and ophthalmopathy. TCRdb re-derived calls from the multiplex PCR reads in MiXCR, one entry per CDR3 protein. Of hundreds of thousands of distinct CDR3 sequences in the sample, about 14% were seen once. The sample taken for sequencing was blood. Receptors originate from a young woman with Graves' hyperthyroidism that later progressed to Graves' ophthalmopathy. Both conserved end residues are part of each CDR3. The D gene is left open where the match is weak. Size values are once, few and many counts, or a class for expanded clones, and some rows have none.

>TRBV18|NA|TRBD1|TRBJ2-3
CASSRPTGGADTQYF
TGTGCCAGCTCACGCCCGACAGGGGGCGCAGATACGCAGTATTTT
>TRBV11-2|many|NA|TRBJ2-1
CASSSLYSYNEQFF
TGTGCCAGCAGCTCCTTATACAGCTACAATGAGCAGTTCTTC
>TRBV6-2/TRBV6-3|NA|TRBD1|TRBJ1-2
CASRQGYDGYTF
TGTGCCAGCAGACAGGGGTACGATGGCTACACCTTC
>TRBV7-9|NA|TRBD2|TRBJ2-1
CASSLGGSGSRVNEQFF
TGTGCCAGCAGCTTAGGAGGGAGCGGGAGCAGGGTAAATGAGCAGTTCTTC
>TRBV28|many|NA|TRBJ1-2
CASSTTGIKGYTF
TGTGCCAGCAGCACCACTGGGATTAAGGGCTACACCTTC
>TRBV2|many|NA|TRBJ2-3
CASSYTSTDTQYF
TGTGCCAGCAGCTACACCTCAACCGATACGCAGTATTTT
>TRBV14|NA|NA|TRBJ2-1
CASSQDLAGLGQFF
TGTGCCAGCAGCCAAGATTTGGCGGGCTTGGGGCAGTTCTTC
>TRBV11-2|many|NA|TRBJ2-3
CASSFRSRSTDTQYF
TGTGCCAGCAGCTTTAGGTCCAGAAGCACAGATACGCAGTATTTT
>TRBV18|NA|NA|TRBJ2-2
CASSPPENTGELFF
TGTGCCAGCTCACCACCAGAGAACACCGGGGAGCTGTTTTTT
>TRBV27|many|NA|TRBJ2-6
CASSLSSSGANVLTF
TGTGCCAGCAGTTTAAGTAGCTCTGGGGCCAACGTCCTGACTTTC
>TRBV12-3/TRBV12-4|many|NA|TRBJ2-3
CASTTSTGYGTDTQYF
TGTGCCAGCACTACCTCTACAGGTTACGGCACAGATACGCAGTATTTT
>TRBV12-5|NA|TRBD1|TRBJ1-5
CASSQGSVNQPQHF
TGTGCTAGTTCACAGGGGAGCGTCAATCAGCCCCAGCATTTT
>TRBV7-9|NA|NA|TRBJ2-7
CASSSRATYEQYF
TGTGCCAGCAGCTCGAGGGCCACCTACGAGCAGTACTTC
>TRBV4-1|many|NA|TRBJ1-1
CASSRTSTGPEAFF
TGCGCCAGCAGCCGGACCTCGACAGGACCTGAAGCTTTCTTT
>TRBV7-8|many|NA|TRBJ1-1
CASSGPRGRNTEAFF
TGTGCCAGCAGCGGCCCCCGGGGAAGGAACACTGAAGCTTTCTTT